A single sample gave rise to the 15 T cell receptor beta chains below, sequenced in a study of blood T cell repertoires in COVID-19. Clones were sequenced by immunoSEQ multiplex PCR, and TCRdb holds only the in-frame ones, with some missing. The sample yields just over 300,000 clones, approximately 84% seen once. Sequencing was carried out using PBMCs or T cells enriched from blood (not recorded which). The receptors come from a man aged 30 to 39 who had recovered from COVID-19.

The table lists this clone with a count of one. This chain links TRBV6-5 with TRBJ1-2; D is unclear. The germline V gene encodes CDR1 MNHEY and CDR2 SVGAGI. The CDR3 covers 13 residues. V was trimmed by 8 bases and J by 4 bases, leaving 14 bases between them. CDR3 loop: CASRFGSAYGYTF. DNA for the CDR3: TGTGCCAGCCGCTTCGGGTCAGCCTATGGCTACACCTTC.

This clone was detected once. V gene TRBV3-1 (or the pseudogene TRBV3-2) combines with J gene TRBJ2-7; tentative D call: TRBD1 (7 bases). From germline, CDR1 is LGHDT and CDR2 YNNKEL (reference sequence). V dropped 5 bases and J dropped 4 bases, with 15 bases sitting between them. This CDR3 contains 14 residues. CDR3: CASSYGQAGYEQYF. CDR3 nucleotides: TGTGCCAGCAGCTACGGACAGGCGGGGTACGAGCAGTACTTC.

The rearrangement joins TRBV29-1 to TRBJ2-3; 8 nucleotides line up with TRBD2. V was clipped by 3 bases and J by 1 base; unmatched bases: 3. The germline CDR1 and CDR2 sequences are SQVTM and ANQGSEA. CDR3 size: 14 residues. The CDR3 DNA is TGCAGCGTTGATGTGCGGGAGGGCACAGATACGCAGTATTTT. Amino acids: CSVDVREGTDTQYF.

This chain joins TRBV3-1 (or the pseudogene TRBV3-2) and TRBJ1-6; 9 bases map to TRBD1. There are 17 residues in the CDR3. Germline-derived CDR1 and CDR2 are LGHDT and YNNKEL (reference sequence). V gave up 0 bases and J gave up 14 bases; unmatched junction bases: 14. The CDR3: CASSQDVRTGASGALHF. In nucleotides, the CDR3 is TGTGCCAGCAGCCAAGACGTCCGGACAGGGGCGTCTGGGGCCCTCCACTTT.

This clone has just a few counts. The V and J genes are TRBV19 and TRBJ2-6; D perhaps matches TRBD1 (5 bases). CDR1 LNHDA and CDR2 SQIVND come from the germline V gene (reference sequence). Trimming pared 5 bases from V and 0 bases from J, leaving 11 bases between. The CDR3 is made up of 16 amino acids. CDR3 nucleotide sequence: TGTGCCAGTAGTGACGACCAGGGCTCTGGGGCCAACGTCCTGACTTTC. Protein: CASSDDQGSGANVLTF.

The rearrangement links TRBV27 to TRBJ2-7; TRBD2 matches 10 bases. J was trimmed by 0 bases and V by 4 bases; bases with no gene match: 3. This CDR3 spans 15 amino acids. Germline V lookup: CDR1 MNHEY, CDR2 SMNVEV (reference sequence). The chain's CDR3 is CASSYSGGPSYEQYF. CDR3 DNA sequence: TGTGCCAGCAGTTATAGCGGGGGGCCCTCCTACGAGCAGTACTTC.

This clone has more than one count but fewer than ten. The CDR3 sequence is CASSARTGDSPLHF. CDR3 bases: TGTGCCAGCTCCGCCCGGACAGGGGATTCACCCCTCCACTTT. V is TRBV18 and J is TRBJ1-6, with 9 bases matching TRBD1. Germline V gene lookup returns CDR1 KGHSH and CDR2 LQKENI. V trimming: 6 bases; J trimming: 8 bases; junction bases outside the gene matches: 5. The CDR3 extends over 14 amino acids.

The chain has TRBV4-2 and TRBJ2-7, with TRBD2 identical over 7 bases. The CDR3 length is 15 residues. After removal of 2 bases from V and 3 bases from J, the junction contained 7 bases not matched to a gene. Germline V gene data show CDR1 as LGHNA and CDR2 as YNFKEQ. The DNA of the CDR3 is TGTGCCAGCAGCCAACTTTCGACGGGAGGCTACGAGCAGTACTTC. This codes for CASSQLSTGGYEQYF.

This clone showed up just once. V gene TRBV2 combines with J gene TRBJ2-7, with TRBD1 matching 10 bases. V gave up 7 bases and J gave up 3 bases; unmatched junction bases: 12. The CDR3 totals 16 residues. Per the germline V gene, CDR1 is SNHLY and CDR2 is FYNNEI. The CDR3 loop is CASTELTGTGVYEQYF. The CDR3 coding sequence is TGTGCCAGCACCGAGCTGACCGGGACAGGGGTCTACGAGCAGTACTTC.

The rearrangement uses TRBV20-1 and TRBJ2-7; D may be TRBD2 (6 bases). CDR1 and CDR2 (germline): DFQATT, SNEGSKA (reference sequence). V lost 3 bases to trimming and J lost 1 base, with 13 bases between them. The CDR3 has 14 residues. CDR3 nucleotides: TGCAGTGCTAGTAGGGCAGGACTATCCTACGAGCAGTACTTC. Amino acid sequence: CSASRAGLSYEQYF.

The chain links TRBV14 to TRBJ1-5; D not certain. Germline V gene data show CDR1 as SGHDN and CDR2 as FVKESK. V shed 1 base and J shed 10 bases, with 11 bases lying between them. This CDR3 comprises 13 residues. The DNA for the CDR3 is TGTGCCAGCAGCCAAGCCCTCCAGGATCCCCAGCATTTT. Translation: CASSQALQDPQHF.

V is TRBV15 and J is TRBJ1-5; D may be TRBD1 (6 bases). The germline V gene has CDR1 LNHNV and CDR2 YYDKDF (reference sequence). The CDR3 is made up of 15 amino acids. The ends were cut back, 1 base at V and 6 bases at J, with 13 bases in the middle. For the CDR3, the DNA is TGTGCCACCAGCAGAGGCGGCCCCAGGGGTCAGCCCCAGCATTTT. This gives the protein CATSRGGPRGQPQHF.

V is TRBV5-1 and J is TRBJ2-5; the D gene is possibly TRBD1 (5 bases). Between the trimmed V and J ends, which lost 4 bases and 4 bases, there was a span of 17 bases. The CDR3 spans 15 residues. The germline CDR1 and CDR2 sequences are SGHRS and YFSETQ. The CDR3 loop reads CASSRIHPGRETQYF. The CDR3 DNA reads as TGCGCCAGCAGCCGAATTCATCCAGGGCGAGAGACCCAGTACTTC.

This clone was seen a few times. The gene calls are TRBV18 and TRBJ1-1; 7 bases match TRBD1. The V segment lost 3 bases and the J segment 4 bases; nucleotides outside the gene matches: 5. The CDR3 sequence is 14 residues long. Germline CDR1 and CDR2: KGHSH and LQKENI. CDR3 in DNA: TGTGCCAGCTCACCGACAGGGTGGGGCACTGAAGCTTTCTTT. This sequence encodes CASSPTGWGTEAFF.

The CDR3 loop is CASSLARYQPQHF. The CDR3 nucleotides read TGTGCCAGCAGTTTGGCCAGGTATCAGCCCCAGCATTTT. This chain connects TRBV27 to TRBJ1-5, with D unclear. Looked up from germline, CDR1 is MNHEY and CDR2 is SMNVEV (reference sequence). The V end was cut by 3 bases, the J end by 5 bases, with 8 bases between. This CDR3 spans 13 amino acids.